Below are 31 T cell receptor beta chains sequenced from a single sample in a study of identical twins. From the 5' RACE reads, TCRdb called clonotypes with MiXCR, one entry per CDR3 protein. This sample carries 650,000 to 750,000 distinct CDR3 sequences, 21% of them seen once, and the ten largest clones take approximately 4.3%. The same sample was also used in a study of T cells expressing NK-cell markers.

The sample comprised PBMCs. The receptors shown here come from a woman aged 18-29 years in good health.

The J gene is TRBJ2-1, the V gene TRBV12-3 or TRBV12-4; D is undetermined. CDR3 size: 12 residues. V was shortened by 4 bases and J by 10 bases, with 11 bases between the two germline ends. CDR3 sequence: CASSSGPVEQFF. The CDR3 coding sequence is TGTGCCAGCAGTTCCGGACCAGTGGAGCAGTTCTTC.

Ten or more counts support this clonotype. This chain connects TRBV29-1 to TRBJ2-1; tentative D call: TRBD1 (6 bases). The germline V gene has CDR1 SQVTM and CDR2 ANQGSEA. The germline V and J ends were trimmed by 8 bases and 5 bases, with 10 bases remaining between them. This CDR3 contains 11 residues. CDR3 residues: CSSRDNNEQFF. The CDR3 DNA reads as TGCAGCTCCCGGGACAACAATGAGCAGTTCTTC.

Notes on this clonotype: At one end, the junction sequence differs from germline, possibly due to a read error. The rearrangement uses TRBV7-2 and TRBJ2-2; maybe TRBD2 (7 bases). The CDR3 contains 15 residues. CDR1 is SGHTA, CDR2 FQGNSA, per germline. The CDR3 DNA reads TGTGCCAGCAGCCCTAGGGGGGGCGTGACCGGGGAGCTTTTTTTT. This encodes CASSPRGGVTGELFF.

The V gene is TRBV3-1, the J gene TRBJ2-1; TRBD2 is a possible D gene (5 bases). This CDR3 region has 17 residues. V was cut by 0 bases and J by 3 bases, with 15 bases left in between. Germline lookup yields CDR1 LGHDT and CDR2 YNNKEL (reference sequence). The CDR3 region is CASSQDVISGYYNEQFF. The DNA for the CDR3 is TGTGCCAGCAGCCAAGACGTTATCAGCGGATACTACAATGAGCAGTTCTTC.

This clonotype was found a few times. The rearrangement links TRBV6-4 to TRBJ1-2; D may be TRBD1 (6 bases). From germline, CDR1 is MRHNA and CDR2 SNTAGT. Between the trimmed V and J ends, which lost 0 bases and 8 bases, there was a span of 16 bases. The CDR3 has 15 amino acids. CDR3 sequence: CASSDSDSQIAGYTF. CDR3 nucleotide sequence: TGTGCCAGCAGTGACTCGGACAGTCAAATAGCAGGCTACACCTTC.

The V and J genes are TRBV7-3 and TRBJ2-7, with D perhaps TRBD2 (6 bases). The CDR3 has 14 amino acids. V lost 4 bases and J 3 bases, leaving 13 bases between the germline ends. Per the germline V gene, CDR1 is SGHTA and CDR2 is FQGTGA. The CDR3 DNA reads as TGTGCCAGCAGCTCCGGGGGAACCTTCTACGAGCAGTACTTC. The encoded protein is CASSSGGTFYEQYF.

This clonotype occurred a few times. V gene TRBV9 combines with J gene TRBJ1-2; 10 positions agree with TRBD1. V shed 3 bases and J 8 bases; nucleotides not matched to a gene: 7. The CDR3 has 14 residues. Germline lookup yields CDR1 SGDLS and CDR2 YYNGEE. The CDR3 bases are TGTGCCAGCAGCGGGGACAGGGGAGATAGGGGCTACACCTTC. Translation gives CASSGDRGDRGYTF.

The chain combines TRBV12-3 or TRBV12-4 with TRBJ2-7, with D unclear. The CDR3 is made up of 13 amino acids. Trimming took 4 bases from V and 5 from J, leaving 12 bases between them. CDR3 sequence (DNA): TGTGCCAGCAGTTCGGGCGTCGTCAACGAGCAGTACTTC. Amino acid sequence: CASSSGVVNEQYF.

The CDR3 is CASSLVTGGHNEQFF. For the CDR3, the DNA is TGCGCCAGCAGCTTGGTGACAGGGGGACACAATGAGCAGTTCTTC. The chain employs TRBV5-1 and TRBJ2-1; TRBD1 agrees at 9 bases. Germline V gene sequence: CDR1 SGHRS, CDR2 YFSETQ. This CDR3 comprises 15 residues. J lost 5 bases, V lost 0 bases, and 3 bases had no gene match. The whole variable domain, filled in from reference TRBV5-1 and TRBJ2-1, reads KAGVTQTPRYLIKTRGQQVTLSCSPISGHRSVSWYQQTPGQGLQFLFEYFSETQRNKGNFPGRFSGRQFSNSRSEMNVSTLELGDSALYLCASSLVTGGHNEQFFGPGTRLTVL.

The V and J genes are TRBV27 and TRBJ1-5; a possible D gene is TRBD1 (5 bases). V was cut by 8 bases and J by 7 bases, with 18 bases left in between. Germline V CDR1 and CDR2: MNHEY, SMNVEV (reference sequence). CDR3 length equals 14 residues. As DNA, the CDR3 is TGTGCCAGCCAACCCCGGGGACTGGGGCAGCCCCAGCATTTT. Amino acid sequence: CASQPRGLGQPQHF.

This clonotype was seen only a few times. This sequence joins TRBV6-6 and TRBJ2-7, with 10 bases lining up with TRBD1. V was pared by 6 bases and J by 5 bases, with 7 bases of the junction left unmatched. The CDR3 is 14 residues long. Looked up from germline, CDR1 is MNHNY and CDR2 is SVGAGI (reference sequence). Written as DNA, the CDR3 is TGTGCCAGCAGGCGGACAGGGGGACCCAACGAGCAGTACTTC. Protein: CASRRTGGPNEQYF.

This clonotype was observed many times. The chain has TRBV3-1 and TRBJ2-7; no reliable D call. V was pared by 0 bases and J by 3 bases, with 9 bases between. The germline V gene has CDR1 LGHDT and CDR2 YNNKEL (reference sequence). The CDR3 covers 14 residues. CDR3 sequence (DNA): TGTGCCAGCAGCCAAGATGACGAATACTACGAGCAGTACTTC. Its protein product is CASSQDDEYYEQYF.

This clonotype was picked up a small number of times. The J gene is TRBJ1-1, the V gene TRBV10-3; possibly TRBD1 for D (6 bases). V was clipped by 11 bases and J by 8 bases, with 15 bases between them. Germline CDR1 reads ENHRY; CDR2 reads SYGVKD. There are 11 residues in the CDR3. CDR3 sequence reads: CACRAGTEAFF. The CDR3 DNA is TGTGCCTGCAGGGCGGGGACAGAAGCTTTCTTT.

This chain joins TRBV15 and TRBJ2-2, with D unresolved. V lost 2 bases to trimming and J lost 0 bases, with 10 bases between them. There are 16 residues in the CDR3. From germline, CDR1 is LNHNV and CDR2 YYDKDF (reference sequence). The chain's CDR3 is CATSRPRTANTGELFF. CDR3 nucleotide sequence: TGTGCCACCAGCAGACCCAGGACGGCGAACACCGGGGAGCTGTTTTTT.

Remarks on this clonotype: The germline gene is not matched at one end of the junction; a read error may be the cause. The V and J genes are TRBV12-3 or TRBV12-4 and TRBJ2-1; the match to TRBD2 covers 12 bases. The CDR3 is 18 amino acids. The CDR3, as DNA: TGTGCCTGCAGAACACTAGCGGGAGGCCCTACACCCTACAATGAGCAGTTCTTC. It codes for CACRTLAGGPTPYNEQFF.

V is TRBV21-1 and J is TRBJ2-5. TRBV21-1 is given as a pseudogene. This CDR3 has 14 amino acids. In DNA form, the CDR3 reads TGTGCCAGCAGCAAAGTAGAGACACAAGAGACCCAGTACTTC. Its translation: CASSKVETQETQYF.

The chain combines TRBV29-1 with TRBJ2-1, with 8 bases identical to TRBD2. The CDR3 is 14 amino acids. Germline V gene sequence: CDR1 SQVTM, CDR2 ANQGSEA. With 8 bases clipped from V and 0 bases from J, the junction kept 6 bases outside the gene matches. The DNA of the CDR3 is TGCAGCTCCCGAGCGGGGGCCTCCTACAATGAGCAGTTCTTC. It is translated as CSSRAGASYNEQFF.

In its sample, this clonotype was seen a few times. The V call is TRBV12-3 or TRBV12-4, the J call TRBJ1-3; the D is unclear. The CDR3 spans 11 residues. Between the trimmed V and J ends, which lost 10 bases and 4 bases, there was a span of 8 bases. The CDR3 nucleotides are TGTGCCACTCCTTACGGAAACACCATATATTTT. Translation: CATPYGNTIYF.

The genes are TRBV5-1 and TRBJ2-1; D remains unclear. The CDR3 is 13 residues long. Trimming took off 0 bases at V and 9 bases at J, with 10 bases between the two ends. Germline CDR1 SGHRS, CDR2 YFSETQ. The CDR3 DNA reads TGCGCCAGCAGCTTGGCCGACCTGGGTGAGCAGTTCTTC. Protein product: CASSLADLGEQFF.

This clonotype was detected ten times or more. V gene TRBV5-1 combines with J gene TRBJ1-1; 11 bases line up with TRBD1. Germline CDR1 and CDR2: SGHRS and YFSETQ. CDR3 length equals 14 residues. J gave up 1 base and V 4 bases, and 0 bases lay outside the gene matches. The CDR3 region has the DNA TGCGCCAGCAGCGGACAGGGGGCGAACACTGAAGCTTTCTTT. Translating gives CASSGQGANTEAFF.

This chain connects TRBV4-3 to TRBJ1-1; TRBD1 matches at 9 bases. This CDR3 is built from 15 residues. Germline loops: CDR1 LGHNA, CDR2 YSLEER. With V trimmed by 0 bases and J by 4 bases, 3 bases remained unmatched. CDR3: CASSQDRQGVTEAFF. In DNA, the CDR3 is TGCGCCAGCAGCCAAGATAGACAGGGGGTCACTGAAGCTTTCTTT.

In this sample, this clonotype turned up many times. The chain recombines TRBV9 with TRBJ2-1; D possibly corresponds to TRBD1 (6 bases). The ends were cut back, 1 base at V and 0 bases at J, with 8 bases in the middle. The germline CDR1 and CDR2 sequences are SGDLS and YYNGEE. The CDR3 covers 15 residues. CDR3 nucleotide sequence: TGTGCCAGCAGCGTAACAGGGAGCTCCTACAATGAGCAGTTCTTC. Its translation is CASSVTGSSYNEQFF.

This clonotype was counted between two and nine times. The chain links TRBV12-3 or TRBV12-4 to TRBJ2-5, with 10 bases aligning to TRBD1. CDR3 size: 15 residues. The trim removed 5 bases at V and 5 bases at J, leaving 8 bases unmatched. CDR3 coding DNA: TGTGCCAGCAGTCTTCGACAGGGGGCCTGGGAGACCCAGTACTTC. It codes for CASSLRQGAWETQYF.

There are a few counts of this clonotype. The genes are TRBV9 and TRBJ2-2; no definite D call. The CDR3 is made up of 16 amino acids. Germline values: CDR1 SGDLS, CDR2 YYNGEE. V dropped 0 bases and J dropped 0 bases, with 9 bases sitting between them. In DNA, the CDR3 is TGTGCCAGCAGCGTAGGGGCAACCTCGAACACCGGGGAGCTGTTTTTT. This gives the protein CASSVGATSNTGELFF.

This clonotype showed up many times. The chain uses TRBV29-1 and TRBJ2-7, with D possibly being TRBD1 (6 bases). Germline CDR1 reads SQVTM; CDR2 reads ANQGSEA. V lost 0 bases and J 3 bases, leaving 9 bases between the germline ends. This CDR3 comprises 13 residues. This CDR3 is CSVEDSDSYEQYF. In nucleotides, the CDR3 is TGCAGCGTTGAAGACTCGGACAGCTACGAGCAGTACTTC.

The chain is built from TRBV5-1 and TRBJ1-2; no clear D gene. The CDR3 is 14 residues long. V gave up 1 base and J gave up 8 bases, with 15 bases separating them. Per the germline V gene, CDR1 is SGHRS and CDR2 is YFSETQ. CDR3 nucleotides: TGCGCCAGCAGCTTGTGGTGGGGATCTCGAGGCTACACCTTC. It codes for CASSLWWGSRGYTF.

This clonotype was found a few times. This chain links TRBV5-1 with TRBJ2-7; no reliable D call. The CDR3 totals 11 residues. Deletions cut 4 bases from V and 5 bases from J, with 7 bases between. The germline V gene has CDR1 SGHRS and CDR2 YFSETQ. CDR3 residues: CASSNLNEQYF. CDR3 nucleotide sequence: TGCGCCAGCAGCAACTTGAACGAGCAGTACTTC.

This clonotype was seen only a few times. The V gene is TRBV7-9, the J gene TRBJ2-1; weak D call: TRBD2 (6 bases). This CDR3 contains 16 residues. V shed 6 bases and J shed 2 bases, with 17 bases lying between them. Germline V gives CDR1 SEHNR, CDR2 FQNEAQ (reference sequence). CDR3 DNA sequence: TGTGCCAGCAGTCCATCGGGACTTAGCGCCTACAATGAGCAGTTCTTC. This codes for CASSPSGLSAYNEQFF.

The table lists this clonotype with a few counts. CDR3 amino acids: CASSSYSGENNEQFF. CDR3 sequence (DNA): TGTGCCAGCAGCTCTTATAGCGGGGAGAACAATGAGCAGTTCTTC. The gene calls are TRBV7-2 and TRBJ2-1; 8 bases line up with TRBD2. Germline lookup yields CDR1 SGHTA and CDR2 FQGNSA. The CDR3 is made up of 15 amino acids. V lost 4 bases and J lost 5; bases outside the gene matches: 7.

CDR3 bases: TGCGCCGGAGCCCCGGGCGGGAGAGGGGATACGCAGTATTTT. Amino acid sequence: CAGAPGGRGDTQYF. J is TRBJ2-3 and V is TRBV5-1; 7 bases line up with TRBD2. Germline V lookup: CDR1 SGHRS, CDR2 YFSETQ. The CDR3 runs to 14 residues. V gave up 10 bases and J gave up 6 bases; unmatched junction bases: 14.

This clonotype was found a few times. The chain recombines TRBV29-1 with TRBJ2-2; D gene uncertain. V lost 1 base to trimming and J lost 2 bases, with 8 bases between them. This CDR3 region has 14 residues. The germline V gene encodes CDR1 SQVTM and CDR2 ANQGSEA. CDR3 residues: CSVEGLTNTGELFF. The CDR3 nucleotides read TGCAGCGTTGAAGGATTAACTAACACCGGGGAGCTGTTTTTT.